The 28 T cell receptor beta chains in this list originate from one sample, sequenced in a study of siplizumab effects on memory and regulatory T cells (dated 2019 in TCRdb). For around 6 days, cells in the mixed lymphocyte reaction were kept in coculture at 37 degrees C. The protocol used for the library was the immunoSEQ multiplex PCR assay. TCRdb provides this immuneACCESS table in a form limited to in-frame rearrangements. Some clones are lacking; in checked studies, under half of them reflect an unresolved V gene, and why the rest are absent is not known. Within this sample are approximately 10,000 clones, with about 41% of them counted one time only. Around 8.6% of the sample comes from the top ten. These receptors have no identified antigens. Input material: CFSE-low (dividing) CD4+ T cells sorted from an allogeneic mixed lymphocyte reaction. Receptors were obtained from a human donor in good health; the cells came from an allogeneic mixed lymphocyte reaction.

CDR3 nucleotide sequence: TGTGCCAGCAGCTCTACTAGACTGGAGCAGTACTTC. This encodes CASSSTRLEQYF. The chain employs TRBV6-1 and TRBJ2-7, with D maybe TRBD2 (5 bases). Germline assignment: CDR1 MNHNS and CDR2 SASEGT. This CDR3 has 12 residues. Deletions cut 6 bases from V and 7 bases from J, with 13 bases between.

The chain recombines TRBV6-5 with TRBJ2-7, with 7 bases fitting TRBD1. The ends lost 5 bases at V and 0 bases at J; junction bases unmatched: 4. Germline loops: CDR1 MNHEY, CDR2 SVGAGI. The CDR3 sequence is 14 residues long. The CDR3 nucleotides are TGTGCCAGCAGTAACAGGGGCAACTCCTACGAGCAGTACTTC. Translation gives CASSNRGNSYEQYF.

This clone was counted only a few times. The rearrangement links TRBV6-5 to TRBJ1-2; tentative D call: TRBD1 (6 bases). The CDR3 length is 13 residues. Germline CDR1 reads MNHEY; CDR2 reads SVGAGI. V was trimmed by 4 bases and J by 4 bases, leaving 10 bases between them. The CDR3 region is CASSFAGAYGYTF. CDR3 DNA: TGTGCCAGCAGTTTTGCAGGGGCCTATGGCTACACCTTC.

The V gene is TRBV28, the J gene TRBJ2-5, with D perhaps being TRBD1 or TRBD2 (5 bases each). CDR1 MDHEN and CDR2 SYDVKM come from the germline V gene. CDR3 length equals 17 residues. V lost 5 bases and J 5 bases, leaving 24 bases between the germline ends. This CDR3 is CASSPTGAGTLGETQYF. The CDR3 DNA reads TGTGCCAGCAGTCCAACCGGAGCAGGGACCCTCGGGGAGACCCAGTACTTC.

V and J are TRBV5-4 and TRBJ1-5; tentative D call: TRBD1 (6 bases). The CDR3 totals 14 residues. V shed 6 bases and J shed 6 bases, with 16 bases lying between them. The germline V gene has CDR1 SGHNT and CDR2 YYREEE (reference sequence). The CDR3 region is CASTVQGQAQPQHF. The CDR3 DNA follows: TGTGCCAGCACTGTACAGGGTCAGGCTCAGCCCCAGCATTTT.

V gene TRBV11-2 combines with J gene TRBJ2-7, with TRBD2 as a possible D gene (5 bases). The CDR3 contains 16 residues. Per the germline V gene, CDR1 is SGHAT and CDR2 is FQNNGV. V was pared by 1 base and J by 7 bases, with 20 bases between. The CDR3 region has the DNA TGTGCCAGCAGCTTAGCTCCGGGCGCCGGGATGGGGGAGCAGTACTTC. Residues: CASSLAPGAGMGEQYF.

This clone was found a few times. This chain connects TRBV27 to TRBJ2-7, with 8 bases that match TRBD1. Germline CDR1 MNHEY, CDR2 SMNVEV (reference sequence). The CDR3 is 14 amino acids. Trimming at V came to 6 bases and at J to 1 base, leaving 5 bases not matched to a gene. CDR3 nucleotides: TGTGCCAGCAGCCTCCAGGGGGCTTCCTACGAGCAGTACTTC. Translation: CASSLQGASYEQYF.

This clone has a single count. The chain carries TRBV5-6 and TRBJ2-7; D possibly corresponds to TRBD1 (5 bases). V was clipped by 3 bases and J by 2 bases, with 12 bases between them. CDR1 is SGHDT and CDR2 is YYEEEE in the germline V gene. The CDR3 has 14 amino acids. DNA of the CDR3: TGTGCCAGCAGCTGGGGAACAGGTCCCTACGAGCAGTACTTC. Its translation is CASSWGTGPYEQYF. Full variable domain (remainder filled in from reference TRBV5-6 and TRBJ2-7): DAGVTQSPTHLIKTRGQQVTLRCSPKSGHDTVSWYQQALGQGPQFIFQYYEEEERQRGNFPDRFSGHQFPNYSSELNVNALLLGDSALYLCASSWGTGPYEQYFGPGTRLTVT.

This clone was found a few times. The chain carries TRBV6-5 and TRBJ1-1, with TRBD1 as a possible D gene (6 bases). Trimming took 5 bases from V and 3 from J, leaving 16 bases between them. From germline, CDR1 is MNHEY and CDR2 SVGAGI. The CDR3 sequence is 15 residues long. The CDR3 nucleotides are TGTGCCAGCAGTCCGGGGACACCTTTGTACACTGAAGCTTTCTTT. It is translated as CASSPGTPLYTEAFF.

The chain uses TRBV6-1 and TRBJ2-7; D is unresolved. Trimming cost V 10 bases and J 1 base, with 11 bases left between them. Germline V gene lookup returns CDR1 MNHNS and CDR2 SASEGT. There are 12 residues in the CDR3. The CDR3 DNA sequence: TGTGCCACCCAAAGCTCGTCCTACGAGCAGTACTTC. This sequence encodes CATQSSSYEQYF.

This clone was seen a handful of times. The genes are TRBV19 and TRBJ2-5; D is perhaps TRBD2 (6 bases). This CDR3 is 15 amino acids long. With 4 bases removed from V and 5 bases from J, the gap between germline ends came to 17 bases. Germline V gene sequence: CDR1 LNHDA, CDR2 SQIVND (reference sequence). DNA for the CDR3: TGTGCCAGTAGTACCCTCCGGGGGTCGGGGGAGACCCAGTACTTC. It codes for CASSTLRGSGETQYF.

This rearrangement joins TRBV28 to TRBJ2-5; D is unresolved. Trimming left V 4 bases short and J 5 bases short, with 11 bases between. Per the germline V gene, CDR1 is MDHEN and CDR2 is SYDVKM. The CDR3 loop spans 13 amino acids. In DNA form, the CDR3 reads TGTGCCAGCAGTTCCGGAGTCCCCGAGACCCAGTACTTC. Translating gives CASSSGVPETQYF.

V gene TRBV7-3 combines with J gene TRBJ2-2, with D possibly being TRBD1 or TRBD2 (5 bases each). The CDR3 totals 14 residues. Germline values: CDR1 SGHTA, CDR2 FQGTGA. The V and J ends lost 2 bases and 4 bases respectively, with 8 bases between them. The CDR3 sequence: CASSLPGPTGELFF. CDR3 sequence (DNA): TGTGCCAGCAGCTTACCGGGGCCCACCGGGGAGCTGTTTTTT.

The J gene is TRBJ1-2, the V gene TRBV6-1; D is perhaps TRBD1 (6 bases). V dropped 0 bases and J dropped 4 bases, with 12 bases sitting between them. Germline V lookup: CDR1 MNHNS, CDR2 SASEGT. There are 15 residues in the CDR3. CDR3 protein: CASSEAPRGGYGYTF. The CDR3, as DNA: TGTGCCAGCAGTGAAGCGCCCAGGGGTGGCTATGGCTACACCTTC.

This chain joins TRBV5-1 and TRBJ2-5, with 12 bases fitting TRBD2. This CDR3 contains 15 residues. Trimming at V came to 0 bases and at J to 3 bases, leaving 0 bases not matched to a gene. Germline CDR1 and CDR2: SGHRS and YFSETQ. The CDR3 coding sequence is TGCGCCAGCAGCTTGGGGACTAGCGGGGAAGAGACCCAGTACTTC. This translates into CASSLGTSGEETQYF.

This clone has only a few counts. The rearrangement uses TRBV30 and TRBJ2-7; 7 positions agree with TRBD2. Germline trimming cut 2 bases from V and 4 bases from J; bases unmatched to any gene: 5. The CDR3 sequence is 13 residues long. Germline-derived CDR1 and CDR2 are GTSNPN and SVGIG (reference sequence). The CDR3 DNA sequence: TGTGCCTGGAGTATGGGACTACAGTACGAGCAGTACTTC. Its protein product is CAWSMGLQYEQYF.

This clone is categorized as medium-sized. The chain joins TRBV28 to TRBJ2-7; D is ambiguous. Germline CDR1 and CDR2: MDHEN and SYDVKM. The CDR3 length is 13 residues. Trimming shortened V by 3 bases and J by 0 bases, and 6 bases separated the two germline ends. The CDR3 sequence: CASSLLSSYEQYF. As DNA, the CDR3 is TGTGCCAGCAGTTTGCTGAGCTCCTACGAGCAGTACTTC.

This clone showed up just a few times. V is TRBV5-8 and J is TRBJ2-2; a weak D match, TRBD1 (6 bases). Per the germline V gene, CDR1 is SGHTS and CDR2 is YDEGEE. Trimming removed 1 base from V and 2 bases from J, with 15 bases in between. The CDR3 runs 17 residues. This CDR3 reads CASSLYIGTPNTGELFF. CDR3 in DNA: TGTGCCAGCAGCTTGTATATTGGGACACCTAACACCGGGGAGCTGTTTTTT.

The rearrangement links TRBV6-4 to TRBJ2-2, with TRBD2 matching 7 bases. Germline assignment: CDR1 MRHNA and CDR2 SNTAGT. V shed 5 bases, J shed 5 bases, and the junction held 5 bases outside the gene matches. This CDR3 spans 14 amino acids. The CDR3 spells CASSRQGGTGELFF. As DNA, the CDR3 is TGTGCCAGCAGTCGGCAGGGAGGGACCGGGGAGCTGTTTTTT.

The CDR3 DNA reads as TGTGCCAGCAGCTTGGTAAGCGGATACACCGGGGAGCTGTTTTTT. Protein sequence: CASSLVSGYTGELFF. V and J are TRBV11-3 and TRBJ2-2; a possible D gene is TRBD2 (5 bases). Germline V CDR1 and CDR2: SGHNT, YENEEA. V gave up 3 bases and J gave up 3 bases, with 11 bases separating them. CDR3 size: 15 residues.

The V gene is TRBV18, the J gene TRBJ2-5; 8 bases map to TRBD1. V shed 2 bases, J shed 1 base, and the junction held 3 bases outside the gene matches. CDR1 is KGHSH and CDR2 is LQKENI in the germline V gene. The CDR3 extends over 15 amino acids. CDR3 coding DNA: TGTGCCAGCTCACCAAGGGACAGGAGCCAAGAGACCCAGTACTTC. The encoded protein is CASSPRDRSQETQYF.

The gene calls are TRBV18 and TRBJ2-7; 7 nucleotides line up with TRBD2. The V and J ends lost 6 bases and 2 bases, in that order; junction bases with no gene match: 13. The CDR3 totals 16 residues. Germline CDR1 and CDR2: KGHSH and LQKENI. The CDR3 DNA is TGTGCCAGCTCCCTAGGACGGAGCGGGACCCCCTACGAGCAGTACTTC. This gives the protein CASSLGRSGTPYEQYF.

CDR3 nucleotides: TGTGCCAGCACCCCGTCCGGGACAGCCAGCACCGGGGAGCTGTTTTTT. Its translation: CASTPSGTASTGELFF. The rearrangement joins TRBV28 to TRBJ2-2, with 7 bases matching TRBD1. V was pared by 7 bases and J by 4 bases, with 12 bases of the junction left unmatched. The CDR3 extends over 16 amino acids. In germline, CDR1 is MDHEN, CDR2 SYDVKM.

This clone is labeled medium-sized. The chain links TRBV18 to TRBJ1-2; TRBD1 agrees at 8 bases. V was clipped by 3 bases and J by 2 bases; unmatched bases: 11. This CDR3 has 17 residues. The germline gives CDR1 KGHSH, CDR2 LQKENI. The CDR3 bases are TGTGCCAGCTCACCCGACCAGGGGGCGCTCGTCAACTATGGCTACACCTTC. Its protein product is CASSPDQGALVNYGYTF.

This rearrangement joins TRBV29-1 to TRBJ2-7, with D unresolved. The CDR3 totals 12 residues. In germline, CDR1 is SQVTM, CDR2 ANQGSEA. V dropped 6 bases and J dropped 0 bases, with 9 bases sitting between them. CDR3 nucleotide sequence: TGCAGCGTGGAGACGAGCTCCTACGAGCAGTACTTC. Protein sequence: CSVETSSYEQYF.

The chain uses TRBV5-5 and TRBJ2-7; D is undetermined. The CDR3 spans 12 residues. CDR1 is SGHKS and CDR2 is YYEKEE in the germline V gene (reference sequence). V gave up 4 bases and J gave up 4 bases, with 9 bases separating them. The CDR3 here is CASSQAGYEQYF. CDR3 DNA: TGTGCCAGCAGCCAAGCCGGGTACGAGCAGTACTTC.

The rearrangement joins TRBV2 to TRBJ2-2; 7 bases align to TRBD1. V lost 6 bases, J lost 0 bases, and 1 base stayed unmatched. The CDR3 runs to 14 residues. CDR1 and CDR2 from the germline V gene are SNHLY and FYNNEI. In DNA form, the CDR3 reads TGTGCCAGCAGCAGGGGGACGAACACCGGGGAGCTGTTTTTT. Translating it yields CASSRGTNTGELFF. The variable domain in full, with the rest retrieved from reference TRBV2 and TRBJ2-2, is EPEVTQTPSHQVTQMGQEVILRCVPISNHLYFYWYRQILGQKVEFLVSFYNNEISEKSEIFDDQFSVERPDGSNFTLKIRSTKLEDSAMYFCASSRGTNTGELFFGEGSRLTVL.

This clone was detected a few times. The J gene is TRBJ2-1, the V gene TRBV30; 16 positions agree with TRBD2. Trimming removed 5 bases from V and 12 bases from J; junction bases left unmatched: 1. Germline CDR1 and CDR2: GTSNPN and SVGIG (reference sequence). The CDR3 consists of 12 residues. CDR3 DNA sequence: TGTGCCTGGGGGACTAGCGGGGGGGCGCAGTTCTTC. Its translation: CAWGTSGGAQFF.